This is a list of T cell receptor beta chains from one sample in a study of T cell responses to AZD1222 COVID-19 vaccine. Libraries were prepared by immunoSEQ multiplex PCR; TCRdb keeps only in-frame clonotypes and omits some of them. Of more than 100,000 clones in the sample, around 90% are singletons; the top ten hold around 1.6%. This material consisted of peripheral blood, taken on day 0 of AZD1222 vaccination. These receptors all come from an adult in good health. The CDR3 runs from the conserved cysteine through the conserved F or W. Part of the rows lack a size; the others show once, few, many or a class for expanded clones.

clone_size j_call cdr3_length v_call cdr3_aa
NA TRBJ1-2 12 TRBV28 CASSTSGGGYTF
NA TRBJ2-3 18 TRBV5-3 CARSLHRAGGPQTDTQYF
NA TRBJ1-6 14 TRBV6-5 CASTAGLGNSPLHF
NA TRBJ1-2 14 TRBV30 CAWVRTGIGYGYTF
NA TRBJ1-4 14 TRBV2 CASRRTGTNEKLFF
NA TRBJ2-7 16 TRBV4-1 CASSQLGSSLSYEQYF
few TRBJ1-5 12 TRBV29-1 CSVGARDQPQHF
NA TRBJ2-7 14 TRBV12-2 CASRLAGQNYEQYF
NA TRBJ2-2 15 TRBV4-1 CASSLRTSGGGELFF
NA TRBJ1-2 14 TRBV3-1/TRBV3-2 CASSQRRTGEGYTF
NA TRBJ1-2 13 TRBV5-4 CASGTGGDYGYTF
NA TRBJ2-2 13 TRBV5-8 CASTTVNTGELFF
NA TRBJ1-1 13 TRBV18 CAGSTGENTEAFF
few TRBJ2-7 13 TRBV29-1 CSVAPGGGYEQYF
once TRBJ2-7 14 TRBV28 CASRGGGQGYEQYF
few TRBJ2-1 15 TRBV7-3 CASSLIGDRGDEQFF
NA TRBJ2-2 15 TRBV19 CASSISGPNTGELFF
NA TRBJ1-1 16 TRBV5-1 CASSWETGRVHTEAFF
once TRBJ2-7 15 TRBV5-1 CASSLAEDRPYEQYF
NA TRBJ2-1 16 TRBV14 CASSQGLAGGGNEQFF
NA TRBJ2-7 12 TRBV28 CASSSWASEQYF
NA TRBJ1-1 13 TRBV5-1 CASSLTMNTEAFF
NA TRBJ2-7 13 TRBV19 CASTGPGFYEQYF
NA TRBJ1-1 13 TRBV5-4 CASSTGTNTEAFF
NA TRBJ1-2 13 TRBV29-1 CSVEDTSRDGYTF
NA TRBJ1-4 14 TRBV14 CASSGMKYREKLFF
NA TRBJ1-2 13 TRBV6-5 CASSYSGIYGYTF
NA TRBJ1-5 15 TRBV19 CASSITQGANQPQHF
few TRBJ2-1 13 TRBV10-3 CAISKDRDNEQFF
NA TRBJ2-1 16 TRBV5-4 CASSPPPGHNPNEQFF
NA TRBJ1-5 18 TRBV30 CAWSYISPGKGPNQPQHF
NA TRBJ1-2 14 TRBV18 CASSNRGGMSGYTF
NA TRBJ1-6 15 TRBV28 CASSSFGTGNSPLHF
NA TRBJ2-7 12 TRBV10-2 CASSVLANEQYF
NA TRBJ2-7 13 TRBV28 CASSRTSGYEQYF
once TRBJ2-3 12 TRBV7-9 CASSPITDTQYF
NA TRBJ2-4 14 TRBV29-1 CSATSPAEGSIQYF
NA TRBJ2-3 15 TRBV28 CASSQRGGATDTQYF
NA TRBJ1-5 12 TRBV28 CADRGQNQPQHF
NA TRBJ2-7 13 TRBV29-1 CSVPGTGAYEQYF
once TRBJ2-4 19 TRBV5-1 CASSAGTSPRGLAKNIQYF
NA TRBJ2-7 13 TRBV10-3 CAIGGLSSYEQYF
NA TRBJ1-4 11 TRBV7-2 CASGQGEKLFF
NA TRBJ2-1 15 TRBV5-1 CASSLAESSYNEQFF
NA TRBJ2-3 17 TRBV7-9 CASSPFLVGYSTDTQYF
NA TRBJ1-2 14 TRBV5-1 CASNPSGGSYGYTF
NA TRBJ2-7 13 TRBV6-5 CASSTGHIYEQYF
few TRBJ2-3 16 TRBV5-1 CASSRGQGSGTDTQYF
NA TRBJ1-1 15 TRBV28 CASSLPTGGNTEAFF